The present T cell receptor (beta chain) was sequenced within a study of spatial heterogeneity in lung cancer. By proportion, this clonotype is medium-sized. The library was designed around alpha chains, so this beta chain is a stray read whose abundance carries little weight. Documented time point: sample taken at primary tumor resection. The authors sequenced whole RNA from tumor, nontumor lung or frozen PBMC without sorting. The roughly 68 donors had untreated early-stage non-small cell lung cancer. TCR cDNA molecules each carried a unique molecular identifier. TCRdb fed the 5' RACE reads into MiXCR, producing one record per CDR3 protein. In the table there are a few thousand distinct CDR3 sequences, about 9.1% of which are singletons. The germline gives CDR1 MNHNS, CDR2 SASEGT. This CDR3 comprises 13 residues. The ends were cut back, 7 bases at V and 0 bases at J, with 6 bases in the middle.

The sample consisted of normal lung tissue next to the tumor, taken at surgery. The receptor comes from a male donor with early-stage non-small cell lung cancer. The rearrangement links TRBV6-1 to TRBJ2-2; D is uncertain. The CDR3 DNA sequence: TGTGCCAGCATGTCTGCGAACACCGGGGAGCTGTTTTTT. Translating it yields CASMSANTGELFF.